The T cell receptor (beta chain) described here comes from a study of neurological immune-mediated disorders. This clonotype was found many times. Its specificity is not known. Unsorted libraries were generated from 2 million PBMCs held at -80 degrees C. Trimming removed 8 bases at V and 2 bases at J, with 8 bases between. The CDR3 is 12 residues long. Study-level findings and limits: Falling below healthy controls, multiple sclerosis showed the least TCR clonal expansion, while HTLV-1-associated myelopathy showed the most.

5'RACE with 10-nucleotide random UMIs produced the cDNA. The yield of each sequencing run was over 170 million TCR-beta sequences from 15-18 subjects. Using its own MiXCR run on the 5' RACE reads, TCRdb lists one record per CDR3 protein. The sample holds tens of thousands of distinct CDR3 sequences, about 3.5% seen once. This TCR came from a woman aged 45-59 years with multiple sclerosis. The V call is TRBV12-3 or TRBV12-4, the J call TRBJ2-3; D unclear. Sequencing input: PBMCs. CDR3 DNA sequence: TGTGCCAGCCGACTGACCACAGATACGCAGTATTTT. Translation gives CASRLTTDTQYF.